Each of the 6 T cell receptor beta chains below was sequenced from the same sample in a study of post-analysis software for immune sequencing data. Unique molecular identifiers featured in each of the TCR beta cDNA libraries. TCRdb used MiXCR to reprocess the PCR reads, holding one entry per CDR3 protein. The sample includes hundreds of thousands of distinct CDR3 sequences, 35% to 40% seen only once; the top ten take under 5%. Their antigens are not known. Study observations and caveats: Included in a set of four or five TRBV segments more frequent in patients than controls were TRBV5-6, TRBV5-1 and TRBV20-1.

Sequenced material: blood. The origin of the receptors is a girl under 18 with multiple sclerosis.

CDR3 bases: TGCAGCCCGAAAGACTATGGCTACACCTTC. Translation: CSPKDYGYTF. The chain joins TRBV20-1 to TRBJ1-2; D remains ambiguous. This CDR3 comprises 10 residues. Germline CDR1 DFQATT, CDR2 SNEGSKA (reference sequence).

This clonotype has just a few counts. The J gene is TRBJ2-1, the V gene TRBV19, with 7 bases aligning to TRBD1. The CDR3 is 15 amino acids. Trimming cost V 1 base and J 4 bases; bases outside gene matches: 4. CDR1 and CDR2 from the germline V gene are LNHDA and SQIVND (reference sequence). The CDR3 nucleotides read TGTGCCAGTAGTATAGGGAGACAGGGTTACAATGAGCAGTTCTTC. This sequence encodes CASSIGRQGYNEQFF.

This clonotype turned up a few times. A read error may be the cause here, since a much bigger clone is one base away. The chain employs TRBV29-1 and TRBJ2-5; D is uncertain. CDR3 size: 14 residues. Trimming pared 6 bases from V and 2 bases from J, leaving 16 bases between. Germline V gives CDR1 SQVTM, CDR2 ANQGSEA. This CDR3 is CSVSGRLPQETQYF. The CDR3, as DNA: TGCAGCGTCTCCGGCAGACTCCCACAAGAGACCCAGTACTTC. The entire variable domain, with the rest obtained from reference TRBV29-1 and TRBJ2-5, is as follows: SAVISQKPSRDICQRGTSLTIQCQVDSQVTMMFWYRQQPGQSLTLIATANQGSEATYESGFVIDKFPISRPNLTFSTLTVSNMSPEDSSIYLCSVSGRLPQETQYFGPGTRLLVL.

This clonotype occurred many times. The chain couples TRBV20-1 to TRBJ2-3; D may be TRBD2 (5 bases). Germline lookup yields CDR1 DFQATT and CDR2 SNEGSKA (reference sequence). Trimming took off 3 bases at V and 3 bases at J, with 10 bases between the two ends. There are 13 residues in the CDR3. The CDR3 region is CSASFEGTDTQYF. DNA for the CDR3: TGCAGTGCTAGTTTCGAGGGTACAGATACGCAGTATTTT.

This chain uses TRBV5-1 with TRBJ2-1, with D hard to call. V lost 0 bases to trimming and J lost 8 bases, with 12 bases between them. The CDR3 spans 14 residues. Germline assignment: CDR1 SGHRS and CDR2 YFSETQ. DNA for the CDR3: TGCGCCAGCAGCTTGGTAAATCCAACGGATGAGCAGTTCTTC. Protein sequence: CASSLVNPTDEQFF.

This clonotype was detected ten times or more. This chain joins TRBV27 and TRBJ1-1; possible D gene TRBD1, 6 bases. Trimming stripped 2 bases from V and 1 base from J, with 8 bases between. The CDR3 covers 14 residues. Germline CDR1 is MNHEY and CDR2 is SMNVEV (reference sequence). In DNA, the CDR3 is TGTGCCAGCAGTTTAGCCAGGGGGAACACTGAAGCTTTCTTT. Translation: CASSLARGNTEAFF.